One and the same sample provided the 29 T cell receptor beta chains below, sequenced in a study of cytomegalovirus exposure and HLA in healthy donors. The PCR made use of 60 Vbeta and 13 Jbeta primers. Generated by immunoSEQ multiplex PCR, the TCRdb table keeps only in-frame clones and is missing some. Its listing shows tens of thousands of clones. The material sequenced was PBMCs. These receptors came from a man aged 40-49 years in good health and CMV-seronegative.

The gene calls are TRBV2 and TRBJ1-2; possibly TRBD1 for D (6 bases). CDR3 length: 14 residues. V lost 11 bases and J lost 4, with 20 bases in between. Germline V lookup: CDR1 SNHLY, CDR2 FYNNEI. CDR3 sequence reads: CAGIRGGEGYGYTF. The CDR3 coding sequence is TGTGCCGGTATTAGGGGGGGCGAGGGCTATGGCTACACCTTC.

This chain uses TRBV7-6 with TRBJ1-6; D gene uncertain. Germline V gene lookup returns CDR1 SGHVS and CDR2 FNYEAQ. There are 13 residues in the CDR3. The V and J ends lost 4 bases and 8 bases respectively, with 9 bases between them. In DNA, the CDR3 is TGTGCCAGCAGCTCCATGTCAGATTCACCCCTCCACTTT. This encodes CASSSMSDSPLHF.

The V call is TRBV30, the J call TRBJ1-3; D gene ambiguous. Trimming took 5 bases from V and 5 from J, leaving 13 bases between them. Germline V gene sequence: CDR1 GTSNPN, CDR2 SVGIG (reference sequence). This CDR3 is built from 13 residues. CDR3 sequence: CAWRGIFRNTIYF. The DNA for the CDR3 is TGTGCCTGGCGCGGAATTTTCAGAAACACCATATATTTT.

This chain connects TRBV9 to TRBJ2-3, with TRBD2 identical over 7 bases. The CDR3 is made up of 16 amino acids. J lost 3 bases, V lost 3 bases, and 10 bases had no gene match. Germline V gene data show CDR1 as SGDLS and CDR2 as YYNGEE. DNA of the CDR3: TGTGCCAGCAGCGCAGAAGCGGGGCACCGGACAGATACGCAGTATTTT. Protein sequence: CASSAEAGHRTDTQYF.

V is TRBV9 and J is TRBJ2-1, with TRBD2 matching 13 bases. Losses at the gene ends were 3 bases for V and 7 bases for J; bases not matched to a gene: 10. CDR3 length equals 17 residues. CDR1 SGDLS and CDR2 YYNGEE come from the germline V gene. CDR3 DNA sequence: TGTGCCAGCAGCGGGGGGACTAGCGGGGCCTTCCGAAATGAGCAGTTCTTC. This translates into CASSGGTSGAFRNEQFF.

V gene TRBV9 combines with J gene TRBJ2-1; 11 positions match TRBD2. This CDR3 has 17 amino acids. From germline, CDR1 is SGDLS and CDR2 YYNGEE. Trimming cost V 4 bases and J 4 bases; bases outside gene matches: 10. In DNA, the CDR3 is TGTGCCAGCAGCCCCGGTAGCGGGGGGGCGAGTTACAATGAGCAGTTCTTC. It is translated as CASSPGSGGASYNEQFF.

The rearrangement uses TRBV19 and TRBJ2-5; weak D call: TRBD1 (6 bases). V lost 6 bases and J 8 bases, leaving 19 bases between the germline ends. The CDR3 covers 14 residues. The germline V gene encodes CDR1 LNHDA and CDR2 SQIVND (reference sequence). This CDR3 reads CASSQTDSASTQYF. CDR3 nucleotides: TGTGCCAGTAGCCAGACGGACAGTGCGTCAACCCAGTACTTC. Combining the CDR3 with reference TRBV19 and TRBJ2-5 gives the whole variable domain DGGITQSPKYLFRKEGQNVTLSCEQNLNHDAMYWYRQDPGQGLRLIYYSQIVNDFQKGDIAEGYSVSREKKESFPLTVTSAQKNPTAFYLCASSQTDSASTQYFGPGTRLLVL.

Judged by frequency, this clone is large. The chain links TRBV6-5 to TRBJ1-1, with 8 positions matching TRBD1. CDR3 length equals 13 residues. Germline V gene lookup returns CDR1 MNHEY and CDR2 SVGAGI. The trim removed 6 bases at V and 6 bases at J, leaving 6 bases unmatched. The CDR3 nucleotides are TGTGCCAGCAGCCGAAAACAGGGGGCTGAAGCTTTCTTT. Residues: CASSRKQGAEAFF.

The chain is built from TRBV18 and TRBJ1-3; D is perhaps TRBD1 (6 bases). The germline V gene encodes CDR1 KGHSH and CDR2 LQKENI. This CDR3 has 15 residues. The V end lost 5 bases, the J end lost 0 bases, and 11 bases lay between the germline ends. CDR3 amino acids: CASSIGTSSGNTIYF. The CDR3 bases are TGTGCCAGCTCAATCGGGACATCCTCTGGAAACACCATATATTTT. The entire variable domain, with the rest obtained from reference TRBV18 and TRBJ1-3, is as follows: NAGVMQNPRHLVRRRGQEARLRCSPMKGHSHVYWYRQLPEEGLKFMVYLQKENIIDESGMPKERFSAEFPKEGPSILRIQQVVRGDSAAYFCASSIGTSSGNTIYFGEGSWLTVV.

V usage is TRBV28 and J usage is TRBJ1-2, with 7 nucleotides matching TRBD1. CDR3 length equals 15 residues. Trimming at V came to 5 bases and at J to 1 base, leaving 7 bases not matched to a gene. Looked up from germline, CDR1 is MDHEN and CDR2 is SYDVKM. The CDR3 nucleotides are TGTGCCAGCAGTGGGACAGATCCTCTTAACTATGGCTACACCTTC. As protein: CASSGTDPLNYGYTF.

The chain has TRBV15 and TRBJ2-1; TRBD2 matches 11 bases. V lost 0 bases and J lost 8; bases outside the gene matches: 12. The length of the CDR3 is 18 residues. CDR1 LNHNV and CDR2 YYDKDF come from the germline V gene (reference sequence). CDR3 bases: TGTGCCACCAGCAGAGATAGGCCTAGCGGGGGGCAGGGCGATGAGCAGTTCTTC. Translating gives CATSRDRPSGGQGDEQFF.

The J gene is TRBJ1-2, the V gene TRBV11-2; D gene unclear. V was shortened by 0 bases and J by 14 bases, with 10 bases between the two germline ends. The CDR3 totals 11 residues. CDR1 and CDR2 from the germline V gene are SGHAT and FQNNGV. CDR3: CASSLDRPETF. CDR3 coding DNA: TGTGCCAGCAGCTTAGACCGACCGGAGACCTTC.

CDR3 protein: CASSLDRTSGANVLTF. CDR3 DNA sequence: TGTGCCAGCAGTCTTGACAGGACCTCTGGGGCCAACGTCCTGACTTTC. The chain has TRBV7-9 and TRBJ2-6, with D perhaps matching TRBD1 (6 bases). V was trimmed by 6 bases and J by 0 bases, leaving 12 bases between them. The germline V gene encodes CDR1 SEHNR and CDR2 FQNEAQ (reference sequence). The CDR3 runs 16 residues.

The V and J genes are TRBV18 and TRBJ2-5, with TRBD2 identical over 12 bases. CDR1 is KGHSH, CDR2 LQKENI, per germline. V was clipped by 4 bases and J by 4 bases; unmatched bases: 7. The CDR3 loop spans 16 amino acids. Here the CDR3 DNA reads TGTGCCAGCTCACGCGCTAGCGGGGGGGCCGGAGAGACCCAGTACTTC. It specifies CASSRASGGAGETQYF.

The CDR3 here is CASSPGMLRGADYNEQFF. CDR3 sequence (DNA): TGCGCCAGCAGCCCAGGGATGTTGCGGGGGGCGGACTACAATGAGCAGTTCTTC. J is TRBJ2-1 and V is TRBV5-1, with 8 positions matching TRBD2. The germline CDR1 and CDR2 sequences are SGHRS and YFSETQ. V trimming: 4 bases; J trimming: 3 bases; junction bases outside the gene matches: 15. The CDR3 extends over 18 amino acids.

Of note for this clone: A read error may account for a junction end that differs from germline. The chain employs TRBV5-1 and TRBJ2-5; TRBD2 matches 9 bases. CDR1 and CDR2 from the germline V gene are SGHRS and YFSETQ. The CDR3 is made up of 15 amino acids. CDR3 residues: CASSFSGTSTEIQYF. CDR3 nucleotide sequence: TGCGCCAGCAGCTTTTCTGGGACTAGCACGGAGATCCAGTACTTC.

This chain links TRBV19 with TRBJ2-2; D is perhaps TRBD1 (5 bases). The V gene lost 10 bases and the J gene lost 2 bases, with 11 bases spanning the gap. The CDR3 contains 13 residues. Germline V lookup: CDR1 LNHDA, CDR2 SQIVND (reference sequence). CDR3 DNA: TGTGCCATCAAAGGGGAAAACACCGGGGAGCTGTTTTTT. Protein: CAIKGENTGELFF. The full variable domain, rest sourced from reference TRBV19 and TRBJ2-2, is DGGITQSPKYLFRKEGQNVTLSCEQNLNHDAMYWYRQDPGQGLRLIYYSQIVNDFQKGDIAEGYSVSREKKESFPLTVTSAQKNPTAFYLCAIKGENTGELFFGEGSRLTVL.

The chain carries TRBV7-9 and TRBJ1-2; D remains ambiguous. The CDR3 sequence is 14 residues long. Germline V gene data show CDR1 as SEHNR and CDR2 as FQNEAQ (reference sequence). V lost 1 base and J 4 bases, leaving 10 bases between the germline ends. The CDR3 nucleotides are TGTGCCAGCAGCTTAGGAGGGAACGCCTATGGCTACACCTTC. It codes for CASSLGGNAYGYTF.

The genes are TRBV5-6 and TRBJ2-1; a weak D match, TRBD2 (6 bases). Trimming removed 2 bases from V and 3 bases from J, with 21 bases in between. The CDR3 extends over 18 amino acids. Germline V CDR1 and CDR2: SGHDT, YYEEEE. The CDR3: CASSLYRTRGEIYNEQFF. For the CDR3, the DNA is TGTGCCAGCAGCTTATACAGAACGCGGGGAGAAATCTACAATGAGCAGTTCTTC.

As regards this clone: This CDR3 is also generated by other DNA sequences in the sample. The chain is built from TRBV6-5 and TRBJ2-7; 8 positions agree with TRBD1. The CDR3 is 14 amino acids. CDR1 is MNHEY and CDR2 is SVGAGI in the germline V gene. V lost 5 bases to trimming and J lost 2 bases; unmatched junction nucleotides: 5. CDR3 sequence: CASSPGQGTYEQYF. The DNA of the CDR3 is TGTGCCAGCAGTCCAGGACAGGGTACCTACGAGCAGTACTTC.

The chain links TRBV10-3 to TRBJ1-1; 12 bases are a match to TRBD1. Per the germline V gene, CDR1 is ENHRY and CDR2 is SYGVKD. V lost 6 bases to trimming and J lost 6 bases; unmatched junction nucleotides: 8. This CDR3 is 15 amino acids long. DNA for the CDR3: TGTGCCATCAGGGCGGGACAGGGGGCGGTCGCTGAAGCTTTCTTT. Encoded protein: CAIRAGQGAVAEAFF.

This chain connects TRBV5-6 to TRBJ1-2, with TRBD1 identical over 8 bases. CDR3 size: 16 residues. Germline values: CDR1 SGHDT, CDR2 YYEEEE. Losses at the gene ends were 0 bases for V and 4 bases for J; bases not matched to a gene: 8. The CDR3 here is CASSLESSGGGYGYTF. The CDR3 DNA reads as TGTGCCAGCAGCTTGGAGTCCTCAGGGGGCGGCTATGGCTACACCTTC.

The V gene is TRBV7-9, the J gene TRBJ1-2; a weak D match, TRBD1 (6 bases). The V end lost 3 bases, the J end lost 4 bases, and 15 bases lay between the germline ends. The germline V gene encodes CDR1 SEHNR and CDR2 FQNEAQ (reference sequence). The CDR3 contains 15 residues. This CDR3 is CASSLTARGVYGYTF. As DNA, the CDR3 is TGTGCCAGCAGCTTGACCGCCAGGGGTGTCTATGGCTACACCTTC. Based on the CDR3 plus reference TRBV7-9 and TRBJ1-2, the full variable domain is DTGVSQNPRHKITKRGQNVTFRCDPISEHNRLYWYRQTLGQGPEFLTYFQNEAQLEKSRLLSDRFSAERPKGSFSTLEIQRTEQGDSAMYLCASSLTARGVYGYTFGSGTRLTVV.

The chain couples TRBV28 to TRBJ1-6, with a weak D call TRBD1 (5 bases). The CDR3 consists of 13 residues. The V gene lost 5 bases and the J gene lost 11 bases, with 13 bases spanning the gap. Germline V lookup: CDR1 MDHEN, CDR2 SYDVKM. The CDR3 region has the DNA TGTGCCAGCAGTGCGCCCAGGGTGACACCCCTCCACTTT. Protein sequence: CASSAPRVTPLHF.

The chain uses TRBV5-4 and TRBJ2-3; 9 bases match TRBD1. Germline V gene data show CDR1 as SGHNT and CDR2 as YYREEE (reference sequence). This CDR3 has 17 residues. V was clipped by 4 bases and J by 5 bases; unmatched bases: 14. This CDR3 is CASSPNRGRPVRDTQYF. For the CDR3, the DNA is TGTGCCAGCAGCCCAAACAGGGGGCGCCCCGTGCGAGATACGCAGTATTTT.

V gene TRBV5-1 combines with J gene TRBJ1-2; D gene unclear. With 3 bases removed from V and 8 bases from J, the gap between germline ends came to 14 bases. In germline, CDR1 is SGHRS, CDR2 YFSETQ. There are 13 residues in the CDR3. The CDR3 region is CASSSGVNYGYTF. For the CDR3, the DNA is TGCGCCAGCAGCTCCGGAGTGAATTACGGCTACACCTTC.

The chain couples TRBV5-6 to TRBJ2-1, with unresolved D. CDR1 SGHDT and CDR2 YYEEEE come from the germline V gene. Trimming shortened V by 1 base and J by 9 bases, and 14 bases separated the two germline ends. CDR3 size: 14 residues. In nucleotides, the CDR3 is TGTGCCAGCAGCTTGCATTCAACAGAACCTGAGCAGTTCTTC. Translating gives CASSLHSTEPEQFF.

The chain couples TRBV11-2 to TRBJ1-6; TRBD1 might be the D (6 bases). Germline assignment: CDR1 SGHAT and CDR2 FQNNGV. Between the trimmed V and J ends, which lost 5 bases and 7 bases, there was a span of 15 bases. The CDR3 extends over 15 amino acids. The CDR3 DNA sequence: TGTGCCAGCAGCCGTAACAGGGATGAAAATTCACCCCTCCACTTT. This encodes CASSRNRDENSPLHF.

The chain joins TRBV27 to TRBJ1-1; D perhaps matches TRBD1 (5 bases). This CDR3 is 15 amino acids long. Germline CDR1 MNHEY, CDR2 SMNVEV (reference sequence). The germline V and J ends were trimmed by 0 bases and 4 bases, with 12 bases remaining between them. CDR3 coding DNA: TGTGCCAGCAGTTTATCAGGCGGGGGGGGCACTGAAGCTTTCTTT. This sequence encodes CASSLSGGGGTEAFF.